This T cell receptor (beta chain) stems from a study of beta chain features in type 1 diabetes. Expressed TCRB transcripts were sequenced after all isolated RNA was converted to cDNA. Clones were sequenced by immunoSEQ multiplex PCR, and TCRdb holds only the in-frame ones, with some missing. The sample contains around 150,000 clones, about 9% of which appear only once. Study-level points and caveats: Among all four CD4+ subsets, Type 1 diabetes patients had TCRB CDR3s that were moderately but significantly shorter.

This clone has only a few counts. Its antigen is as yet unknown. The V gene's germline CDR1 is SGHTA and CDR2 FQGNSA. The CDR3 covers 12 residues. V was clipped by 1 base and J by 8 bases, with 8 bases between them. Material: central memory CD4+ T cells from blood. The rearrangement uses TRBV7-2 and TRBJ1-1, with D possibly matching TRBD1 (5 bases). The receptor's source is a woman aged 18-30 years with type 1 diabetes. The CDR3 DNA is TGTGCCAGCAGCTTAGGACAGATAGAAGCTTTCTTT. It yields the protein CASSLGQIEAFF. Based on the CDR3 plus reference TRBV7-2 and TRBJ1-1, the full variable domain is GAGVSQSPSNKVTEKGKDVELRCDPISGHTALYWYRQSLGQGLEFLIYFQGNSAPDKSGLPSDRFSAERTGGSVSTLTIQRTQQEDSAVYLCASSLGQIEAFFGQGTRLTVV.